A single sample gave rise to the 4 T cell receptor beta chains below, sequenced in a study of long-term antiretroviral therapy in people with HIV. The assay, immunoSEQ v3.0, was run at survey level. Profiled with immunoSEQ multiplex PCR; TCRdb holds only in-frame clones, not every one. The sample comprises 40,000 to 60,000 clones, roughly four fifths of which are singletons, and 3% rests with the top ten. The sample in question was unsorted PBMCs, obtained 0.8 years after starting antiretroviral therapy. These receptors originate from a young woman with HIV.

The chain couples TRBV5-4 to TRBJ2-1; 14 nucleotides align to TRBD2. Germline V CDR1 and CDR2: SGHNT, YYREEE (reference sequence). The CDR3 loop spans 16 amino acids. Trimming took 0 bases from V and 7 from J; bases not matched to a gene: 3. The CDR3 loop is CASSLAGTSGSNEQFF. CDR3 coding DNA: TGTGCCAGCAGCTTGGCCGGGACTAGCGGGAGTAATGAGCAGTTCTTC.

The rearrangement links TRBV10-2 to TRBJ2-5; 10 nucleotides align to TRBD2. Germline lookup yields CDR1 WSHSY and CDR2 SAAADI. Trimming took 2 bases from V and 2 from J; bases not matched to a gene: 5. The CDR3 loop spans 16 amino acids. CDR3 coding DNA: TGCGCCAGCAGTGAGATAGCGGGAGGCTCACAAGAGACCCAGTACTTC. It translates to CASSEIAGGSQETQYF.

The chain combines TRBV6-6 with TRBJ1-1, with a weak D call TRBD1 (6 bases). Trimming cost V 7 bases and J 5 bases, with 17 bases left between them. Germline V CDR1 and CDR2: MNHNY, SVGAGI (reference sequence). This CDR3 has 14 residues. The CDR3 protein is CASTGGGGRTEAFF. Here the CDR3 DNA reads TGTGCCAGCACCGGAGGGGGGGGGCGAACTGAAGCTTTCTTT.

J is TRBJ1-4 and V is TRBV6-1, with 8 bases matching TRBD1. Germline V lookup: CDR1 MNHNS, CDR2 SASEGT. The CDR3 has 15 residues. Trimming cost V 5 bases and J 4 bases; bases outside gene matches: 6. Written as DNA, the CDR3 is TGTGCCAGCAGTCTTGACAGGGGAGGTAATGAAAAACTGTTTTTT. Translated, it gives CASSLDRGGNEKLFF.